This is a list of T cell receptor beta chains from one sample in a study of blood T cell repertoires in COVID-19. Sequenced by immunoSEQ multiplex PCR; TCRdb stores in-frame clones only, minus some. Of roughly 200,000 clones listed, around 82% were seen once; the top ten hold approximately 6%. What was sequenced was peripheral blood. These receptors all stem from a woman in her sixties or seventies with acute or convalescent COVID-19. Each CDR3 is given with its conserved first and last residue. D genes are given only for firm matches. A row's size may be missing; if present it is once, few, many or a size class.

size: .; J: TRBJ1-6; V: TRBV10-3; D: TRBD1; CDR3: CAISEPRTGWSPLHF; DNA: TGTGCCATCAGTGAGCCTAGGACAGGGTGGTCACCCCTCCACTTT
size: few; J: TRBJ1-1; V: TRBV27; D: TRBD1; CDR3: CASSTGGGEAFF; DNA: TGTGCCAGCAGTACAGGGGGCGGTGAAGCTTTCTTT
size: .; J: TRBJ2-1; V: TRBV5-4; D: TRBD1; CDR3: CASSFPQGAYNEQFF; DNA: TGTGCCAGCAGCTTTCCGCAGGGGGCGTACAATGAGCAGTTCTTC
size: .; J: TRBJ2-2; V: TRBV19; D: TRBD2; CDR3: CASISGTRQAGELFF; DNA: TGTGCCAGTATTTCCGGGACTAGACAAGCCGGGGAGCTGTTTTTT
size: .; J: TRBJ1-5; V: TRBV2; D: .; CDR3: CASSEMRAGVQPQHF; DNA: TGTGCCAGCAGTGAAATGAGAGCGGGAGTTCAGCCCCAGCATTTT
size: .; J: TRBJ2-7; V: TRBV10-3; D: TRBD1; CDR3: CAVGADRGRNEQYF; DNA: TGTGCCGTGGGAGCGGACAGGGGTAGGAACGAGCAGTACTTC
size: .; J: TRBJ1-5; V: TRBV30; D: .; CDR3: CAWSREGNQPQHF; DNA: TGTGCCTGGAGTCGAGAGGGCAATCAGCCCCAGCATTTT
size: .; J: TRBJ2-2; V: TRBV3-1/TRBV3-2; D: .; CDR3: CASSQGGSSVAGELFF; DNA: TGTGCCAGCAGCCAAGGAGGCTCCAGTGTCGCCGGGGAGCTGTTTTTT
size: .; J: TRBJ1-5; V: TRBV2; D: .; CDR3: CASSRDMGSNQPQHF; DNA: TGTGCCAGCAGTAGGGACATGGGAAGCAATCAGCCCCAGCATTTT
size: .; J: TRBJ2-7; V: TRBV28; D: .; CDR3: CASSFSGRVQDEQYF; DNA: TGTGCCAGCAGTTTCTCGGGCAGGGTTCAAGACGAGCAGTACTTC
size: .; J: TRBJ1-6; V: TRBV30; D: .; CDR3: CAWQGGSSSPLHF; DNA: TGTGCCTGGCAGGGTGGCAGCAGCTCACCCCTCCACTTT
size: .; J: TRBJ1-2; V: TRBV21-1; D: .; CDR3: CASSKETGGCYGYTF; DNA: TGTGCCAGCAGCAAAGAAACAGGGGGTTGTTATGGCTACACCTTC
size: .; J: TRBJ1-5; V: TRBV27; D: .; CDR3: CASSSLRGIQPQHF; DNA: TGTGCCAGCAGTTCCCTCAGGGGTATTCAGCCCCAGCATTTT
size: .; J: TRBJ2-7; V: TRBV18; D: .; CDR3: CASSLQDSGVQYF; DNA: TGTGCCAGCTCACTCCAGGACAGTGGTGTGCAGTACTTC
size: .; J: TRBJ1-6; V: TRBV7-9; D: .; CDR3: CASSLGQGGNSPLHF; DNA: TGTGCCAGCAGCTTAGGGCAGGGTGGAAATTCACCCCTCCACTTT
size: .; J: TRBJ1-4; V: TRBV18; D: .; CDR3: CASSPGRENEKLFF; DNA: TGTGCCAGCTCACCAGGGCGAGAGAATGAAAAACTGTTTTTT
size: .; J: TRBJ1-2; V: TRBV7-2; D: .; CDR3: CASSFQNYGYTF; DNA: TGTGCCAGCAGCTTTCAGAACTATGGCTACACCTTC
size: .; J: TRBJ1-2; V: TRBV6-5; D: .; CDR3: CASRTAPGGYTF; DNA: TGTGCCAGCAGGACGGCCCCGGGGGGCTACACCTTC
size: .; J: TRBJ2-7; V: TRBV11-2; D: TRBD1; CDR3: CASSLDGTAGYEQYF; DNA: TGTGCCAGCAGCTTAGATGGGACAGCCGGGTACGAGCAGTACTTC
size: .; J: TRBJ1-2; V: TRBV7-2; D: TRBD1; CDR3: CASTRQGFGYTF; DNA: TGTGCCAGCACCAGACAGGGTTTTGGCTACACCTTC
size: .; J: TRBJ2-1; V: TRBV27; D: .; CDR3: CASSLVTHNEQFF; DNA: TGTGCCAGCAGTTTAGTCACTCATAATGAGCAGTTCTTC